A single sample is the source of the 13 T cell receptor beta chains below, sequenced in a study of OX40 agonist ivuxolimab in advanced cancers. The method was the immunoSEQ multiplex PCR assay. The table comes from immuneACCESS by way of TCRdb, which keeps in-frame sequences with V and J called. Part of the clones is missing from these tables; in studies checked, under half for an unresolved V gene and the rest for unknown reasons. This sample comprises about 52,000 clones, roughly 94% of them detected only once. The leading ten clones occupy roughly an eighth of the sample. This specimen was CD4+ or CD8+ T cells sorted from blood, taken in a trial of the OX40 agonist ivuxolimab. All receptors derive from an adult with an advanced solid tumor such as melanoma, head and neck, liver or kidney cancer.

V and J are TRBV19 and TRBJ1-1, with 10 bases lining up with TRBD1. This CDR3 has 15 residues. V was pared by 10 bases and J by 8 bases, with 16 bases of the junction left unmatched. CDR1 and CDR2 (germline): LNHDA, SQIVND (reference sequence). DNA for the CDR3: TGTGCCACCAAACCGGTAGGGACAGGGGCAGAGGAAGCTTTCTTT. Its protein is CATKPVGTGAEEAFF.

In the case of this clone: The sample holds other DNA sequences that translate to the same CDR3. The chain has TRBV6-5 and TRBJ2-7; 7 bases fit TRBD2. The CDR3 runs 12 residues. V gave up 2 bases and J gave up 5 bases; unmatched junction bases: 0. Germline V gene data show CDR1 as MNHEY and CDR2 as SVGAGI. In DNA form, the CDR3 reads TGTGCCAGCAGTTACAGCGGGGACGAGCAGTACTTC. It yields the protein CASSYSGDEQYF.

V usage is TRBV27 and J usage is TRBJ2-3; no clear D gene. The CDR3 runs to 13 residues. Germline CDR1 and CDR2: MNHEY and SMNVEV (reference sequence). The V end lost 5 bases, the J end lost 4 bases, and 10 bases lay between the germline ends. This CDR3 is CASSLDRADTQYF. As DNA, the CDR3 is TGTGCCAGCAGTCTGGATAGGGCAGATACGCAGTATTTT.

The V gene is TRBV27, the J gene TRBJ1-1; perhaps TRBD1 as D (5 bases). Looked up from germline, CDR1 is MNHEY and CDR2 is SMNVEV (reference sequence). V lost 6 bases and J lost 6, with 14 bases in between. The CDR3 consists of 13 residues. The CDR3 reads CASSFLRGPEAFF. For the CDR3, the DNA is TGTGCCAGCAGCTTTTTGAGGGGCCCTGAAGCTTTCTTT.

J is TRBJ2-5 and V is TRBV6-6; D assignment may be TRBD1 or TRBD2 (5 bases each). V gave up 5 bases and J gave up 0 bases, with 13 bases separating them. The germline V gene has CDR1 MNHNY and CDR2 SVGAGI (reference sequence). The CDR3 consists of 15 residues. CDR3 amino acids: CASSQTGADQETQYF. The CDR3 nucleotides are TGTGCCAGCAGTCAAACCGGGGCGGACCAAGAGACCCAGTACTTC.

The CDR3 protein is CASSIEKWGHRNEQFF. CDR3 bases: TGTGCCAGTAGTATAGAAAAATGGGGACATCGGAATGAGCAGTTCTTC. The chain employs TRBV19 and TRBJ2-1, with D possibly TRBD1 on 6 matching bases. CDR1 is LNHDA and CDR2 is SQIVND in the germline V gene (reference sequence). This CDR3 has 16 residues. Trimming left V 0 bases short and J 7 bases short, with 16 bases between.

The chain carries TRBV7-6 and TRBJ2-1, with 7 positions matching TRBD2. The junction had 10 bases not matched to a gene; V was cut back by 4 bases and J by 1 base. The CDR3 extends over 17 amino acids. Germline V gene data show CDR1 as SGHVS and CDR2 as FNYEAQ. CDR3 residues: CASSSGLGPLSYNEQFF. CDR3 coding DNA: TGTGCCAGCAGCTCTGGACTAGGCCCCCTTTCCTACAATGAGCAGTTCTTC.

V gene TRBV18 combines with J gene TRBJ2-5, with a weak D call TRBD2 (5 bases). The CDR3 sequence is 13 residues long. V dropped 3 bases and J dropped 5 bases, with 10 bases sitting between them. Looked up from germline, CDR1 is KGHSH and CDR2 is LQKENI. The CDR3: CASSPGDFETQYF. CDR3 DNA: TGTGCCAGCTCACCCGGGGATTTTGAGACCCAGTACTTC.

J is TRBJ2-5 and V is TRBV5-4, with 7 nucleotides matching TRBD1. V lost 2 bases and J lost 2; bases outside the gene matches: 9. CDR3 length equals 16 residues. Germline V gene lookup returns CDR1 SGHNT and CDR2 YYREEE (reference sequence). The CDR3 nucleotides read TGTGCCAGCAGCTTCCCCACAGACAGGGAACAAGAGACCCAGTACTTC. It yields the protein CASSFPTDREQETQYF.

The rearrangement joins TRBV19 to TRBJ2-7, with a weak D call TRBD1 (6 bases). The V gene's germline CDR1 is LNHDA and CDR2 SQIVND (reference sequence). The CDR3 consists of 13 residues. Trimming left V 4 bases short and J 4 bases short, with 11 bases between. CDR3 DNA sequence: TGTGCCAGTAGTACTGGACAGCAATACGAGCAGTACTTC. This codes for CASSTGQQYEQYF. Complete variable domain (other parts from reference TRBV19 and TRBJ2-7): DGGITQSPKYLFRKEGQNVTLSCEQNLNHDAMYWYRQDPGQGLRLIYYSQIVNDFQKGDIAEGYSVSREKKESFPLTVTSAQKNPTAFYLCASSTGQQYEQYFGPGTRLTVT.

The chain employs TRBV7-9 and TRBJ2-1, with D perhaps matching TRBD1 or TRBD2 (5 bases each). The CDR3 is 16 residues long. The germline V and J ends were trimmed by 5 bases and 9 bases, with 23 bases remaining between them. Germline CDR1 is SEHNR and CDR2 is FQNEAQ (reference sequence). DNA for the CDR3: TGTGCCAGCAGCCCATTGGGGCTAGCTAAGGGCGGTGAGCAGTTCTTC. Encoded protein: CASSPLGLAKGGEQFF.

The chain carries TRBV6-1 and TRBJ2-3; D gene uncertain. The CDR3 has 11 amino acids. Deletions cut 6 bases from V and 8 bases from J, with 9 bases between. Germline V gene data show CDR1 as MNHNS and CDR2 as SASEGT. The CDR3 region has the DNA TGTGCCAGCAGGGATGCTACTACGCAGTATTTT. Translating gives CASRDATTQYF.

The gene calls are TRBV27 and TRBJ1-1; no firm D call. Germline V gives CDR1 MNHEY, CDR2 SMNVEV (reference sequence). The V end lost 1 base, the J end lost 6 bases, and 12 bases lay between the germline ends. This CDR3 comprises 14 residues. The CDR3 DNA is TGTGCCAGCAGTTTATTTCCCGCGGGCGCTGAAGCTTTCTTT. It yields the protein CASSLFPAGAEAFF.